This T cell receptor (beta chain) was sequenced for a study of blood T cell repertoires in COVID-19. Study information: Samples came from the United States, Italy and Spain, spanning acute and convalescent COVID-19. T cells, B-cell-depleted T cells, or PBMCs supplied cDNA or gDNA.

CDR3 size: 13 residues. V was pared by 0 bases and J by 1 base, with 4 bases between. Germline V gene sequence: CDR1 SQVTM, CDR2 ANQGSEA. As processed by the authors: Estimation of nucleated cell counts was performed using reference gene primer amplification. Sequencing used immunoSEQ multiplex PCR; TCRdb keeps in-frame clones, though not all of them. Clone size and the V and J calls come from that table; the DNA yielded D and trimming. The sample records approximately 260,000 clones, around 85% being singletons. Sequencing was done on a sample of peripheral blood. This TCR was sampled from a middle-aged woman with active or convalescent COVID-19. The chain joins TRBV29-1 to TRBJ1-5; no clear D gene. The DNA of the CDR3 is TGCAGCGTTGAAGACTCCAGCAATCAGCCCCAGCATTTT. Amino acids: CSVEDSSNQPQHF.